One and the same sample provided the 7 T cell receptor beta chains below, sequenced in a study of Tregs in tolerant kidney transplant recipients. The method was immunoSEQ multiplex PCR; TCRdb's version includes in-frame clones alone and lacks a portion of them. The table for this sample gives about 48,000 clones. The sample consisted of CD4+ T cells from blood, taken before the transplant. Receptors originate from a human donor who received a combined kidney and bone marrow transplant.

As concerns this clone: One end of the junction does not line up with germline, which may come from a read error. The read is 3 residues too short to cover the CDR3 end, so that end is filled in from the germline J gene. The gene calls are TRBV4-2 and TRBJ2-3; a possible D gene is TRBD1 (6 bases). This CDR3 has 17 amino acids. Germline V gene lookup returns CDR1 LGHNA and CDR2 YNFKEQ. The CDR3 reads CASSQRHQGIGADTQYF. CDR3 DNA, as far as it was read: TGCGCCAGCAGCCAAAGGCATCAGGGGATTGGCGCAGATACG.

As concerns this clone: The sequenced fragment ends 3 residues before the CDR3 boundary, so the rest is inferred from the germline J gene. The rearrangement uses TRBV19 and TRBJ2-2, with 8 bases fitting TRBD2. Trimming took 4 bases from V and 7 from J; bases not matched to a gene: 5. This CDR3 has 14 residues. Germline lookup yields CDR1 LNHDA and CDR2 SQIVND (reference sequence). Incomplete CDR3 DNA: TGTGCCAGTAGTAGAGCGGGAGTTGACGGGGAG. Its protein product is CASSRAGVDGE. The whole CDR3 sequence is CASSRAGVDGELFF.

For this clone: The CDR3 end lies 3 residues beyond the end of the read and is filled in from the germline J gene. This rearrangement joins TRBV6-4 to TRBJ2-4; maybe TRBD2 (6 bases). Per the germline V gene, CDR1 is MRHNA and CDR2 is SNTAGT. CDR3 length: 15 amino acids. Trimming removed 2 bases from V and 6 bases from J, with 14 bases in between. The CDR3: CASSDGRGSVNIQYF. The CDR3 bases that were read are TGTGCCAGCAGTGACGGGCGGGGCAGTGTAAACATT.

Worth noting for this clone: The missing CDR3 end, 3 residues past where the read stops, is filled in from the germline J gene. The gene calls are TRBV20-1 and TRBJ1-5; 7 bases map to TRBD1. The CDR3 is 17 residues long. The germline V gene encodes CDR1 DFQATT and CDR2 SNEGSKA (reference sequence). V dropped 5 bases and J dropped 4; count of bases not matched to a gene: 17. CDR3 DNA, as far as it was read: TGCAGTGCTCGGAGTTCCAGGGGGAGCAGGGGTAATCAGCCC. It translates to CSARSSRGSRGNQP. Given in full, the CDR3 is CSARSSRGSRGNQPQHF.

To note about this clone: Coverage ceases 3 residues before the CDR3 finishes, and the germline J gene fills in the end. The rearrangement uses TRBV20-1 and TRBJ2-5, with 7 nucleotides matching TRBD1. V lost 2 bases and J lost 5; bases outside the gene matches: 5. Per germline, CDR1 DFQATT and CDR2 SNEGSKA (reference sequence). The CDR3 sequence is 13 residues long. The CDR3 reads CSARLTGLETQYF. CDR3 DNA (partial): TGCAGTGCTAGATTGACAGGGCTGGAGACC.

As concerns this clone: The CDR3 end is not reached by the read, which stops 3 residues before it; the germline J gene fills it in. V is TRBV5-1 and J is TRBJ2-1, with TRBD2 identical over 9 bases. The junction had 6 bases not matched to a gene; V was cut back by 6 bases and J by 2 bases. The CDR3 length is 15 residues. Germline CDR1 and CDR2: SGHRS and YFSETQ. The sequenced part of the CDR3 DNA is TGCGCCAGCAAATCACTAGCGGGCGCCTACAATGAG. Translated: CASKSLAGAYNE. The CDR3 as a whole reads CASKSLAGAYNEQFF. The full variable domain, its missing parts supplied by reference TRBV5-1 and TRBJ2-1, is KAGVTQTPRYLIKTRGQQVTLSCSPISGHRSVSWYQQTPGQGLQFLFEYFSETQRNKGNFPGRFSGRQFSNSRSEMNVSTLELGDSALYLCASKSLAGAYNEQFFGPGTRLTVL.

Concerning this clone itself: The read finishes 3 residues shy of the CDR3 end, and the germline J gene is used to complete it. The V and J genes are TRBV19 and TRBJ2-3; 13 bases fit TRBD2. This CDR3 comprises 17 residues. Germline V gives CDR1 LNHDA, CDR2 SQIVND (reference sequence). Trimming took 4 bases from V and 7 from J; bases not matched to a gene: 11. The CDR3 reads CASSKLLAGGAQYTQYF. The sequenced CDR3 bases are TGTGCCAGTAGTAAACTACTAGCGGGAGGGGCACAATATACG.